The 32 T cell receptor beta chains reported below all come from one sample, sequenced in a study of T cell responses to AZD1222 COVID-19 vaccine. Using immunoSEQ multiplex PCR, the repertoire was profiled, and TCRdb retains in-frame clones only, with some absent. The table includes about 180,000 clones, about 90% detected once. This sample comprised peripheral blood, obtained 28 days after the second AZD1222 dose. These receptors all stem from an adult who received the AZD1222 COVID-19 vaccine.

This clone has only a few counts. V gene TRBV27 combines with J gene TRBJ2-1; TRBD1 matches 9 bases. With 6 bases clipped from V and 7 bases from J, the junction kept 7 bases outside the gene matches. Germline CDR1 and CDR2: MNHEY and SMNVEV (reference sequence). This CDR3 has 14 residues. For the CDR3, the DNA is TGTGCCAGCAGCCCGAGACAGGGGGGGAATGAGCAGTTCTTC. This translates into CASSPRQGGNEQFF.

Here the CDR3 DNA reads TGTGCCAGCAGCTTAAGGGGAAGGAACGACGAGCAGTACTTC. Translated: CASSLRGRNDEQYF. The J gene is TRBJ2-7, the V gene TRBV7-3; D is unclear. This CDR3 has 14 residues. Germline CDR1 SGHTA, CDR2 FQGTGA. Trimming shortened V by 1 base and J by 5 bases, and 12 bases separated the two germline ends.

The CDR3 coding sequence is TGTGCTAGTGGTTTGGGGGACAGAACTAATGAAAAACTGTTTTTT. Translated: CASGLGDRTNEKLFF. The V and J genes are TRBV12-5 and TRBJ1-4; 7 positions match TRBD1. J gave up 1 base and V 1 base, and 0 bases lay outside the gene matches. Germline values: CDR1 LGHNT, CDR2 FRNRAP. The CDR3 has 15 residues.

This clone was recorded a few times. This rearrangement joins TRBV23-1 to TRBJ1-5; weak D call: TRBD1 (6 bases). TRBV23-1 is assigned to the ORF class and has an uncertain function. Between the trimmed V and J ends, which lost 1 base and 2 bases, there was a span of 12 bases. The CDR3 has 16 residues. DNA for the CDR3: TGCGCCAGCAGTCAATGGGGGGGCGCGGGCAATCAGCCCCAGCATTTT. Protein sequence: CASSQWGGAGNQPQHF.

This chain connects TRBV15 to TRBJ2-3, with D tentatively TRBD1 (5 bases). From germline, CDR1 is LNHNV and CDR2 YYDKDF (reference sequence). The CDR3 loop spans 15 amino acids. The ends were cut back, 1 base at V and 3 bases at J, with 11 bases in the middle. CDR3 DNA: TGTGCCACCAGCAGAGGTGGACAACGAACAGATACGCAGTATTTT. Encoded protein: CATSRGGQRTDTQYF.

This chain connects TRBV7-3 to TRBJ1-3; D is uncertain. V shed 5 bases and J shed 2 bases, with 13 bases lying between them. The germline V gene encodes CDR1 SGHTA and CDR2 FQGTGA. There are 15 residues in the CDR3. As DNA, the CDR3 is TGTGCCAGCAGCCCCTCATTGGTAACTGGAAACACCATATATTTT. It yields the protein CASSPSLVTGNTIYF. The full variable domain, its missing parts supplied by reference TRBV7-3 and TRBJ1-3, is GAGVSQTPSNKVTEKGKYVELRCDPISGHTALYWYRQSLGQGPEFLIYFQGTGAADDSGLPNDRFFAVRPEGSVSTLKIQRTERGDSAVYLCASSPSLVTGNTIYFGEGSWLTVV.

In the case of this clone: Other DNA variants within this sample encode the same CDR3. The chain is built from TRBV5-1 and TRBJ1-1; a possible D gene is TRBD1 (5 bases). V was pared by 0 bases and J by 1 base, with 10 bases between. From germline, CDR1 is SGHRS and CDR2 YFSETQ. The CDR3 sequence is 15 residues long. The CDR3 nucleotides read TGCGCCAGCAGCTTGGTAGGAGGGGCGAACACTGAAGCTTTCTTT. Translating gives CASSLVGGANTEAFF.

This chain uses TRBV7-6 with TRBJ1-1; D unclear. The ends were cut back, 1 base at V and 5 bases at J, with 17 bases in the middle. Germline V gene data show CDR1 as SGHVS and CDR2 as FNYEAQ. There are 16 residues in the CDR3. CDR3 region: CASSLDNSYSGTEAFF. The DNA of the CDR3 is TGTGCCAGCAGCTTAGATAACAGCTACTCAGGAACTGAAGCTTTCTTT.

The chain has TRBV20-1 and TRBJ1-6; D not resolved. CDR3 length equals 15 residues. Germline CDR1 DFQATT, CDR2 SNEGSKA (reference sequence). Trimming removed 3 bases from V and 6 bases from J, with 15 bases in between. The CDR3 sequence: CSASVPGRLNSPLHF. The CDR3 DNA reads TGCAGTGCTAGTGTTCCGGGGAGACTTAATTCACCCCTCCACTTT.

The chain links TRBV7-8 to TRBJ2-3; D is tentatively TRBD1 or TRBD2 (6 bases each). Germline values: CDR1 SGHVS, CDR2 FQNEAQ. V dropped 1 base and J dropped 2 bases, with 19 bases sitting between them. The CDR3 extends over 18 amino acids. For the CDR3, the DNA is TGTGCCAGCAGCTTAGGAGGGGGGAGTAGGGGACTCACAGATACGCAGTATTTT. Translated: CASSLGGGSRGLTDTQYF.

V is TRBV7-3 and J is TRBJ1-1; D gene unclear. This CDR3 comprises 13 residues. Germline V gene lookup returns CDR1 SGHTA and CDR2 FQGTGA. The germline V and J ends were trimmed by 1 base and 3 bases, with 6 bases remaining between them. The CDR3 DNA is TGTGCCAGCAGCTTAATGTTGGACACTGAAGCTTTCTTT. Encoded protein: CASSLMLDTEAFF.

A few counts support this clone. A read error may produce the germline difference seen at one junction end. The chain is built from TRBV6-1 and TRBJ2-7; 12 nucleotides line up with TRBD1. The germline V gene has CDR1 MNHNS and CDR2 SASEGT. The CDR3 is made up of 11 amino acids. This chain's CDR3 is CASSELGQGAF. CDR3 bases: TGTGCCAGCAGTGAGCTGGGACAGGGGGCCTTC.

The chain's CDR3 is CASSLNRDYGYTF. As DNA, the CDR3 is TGTGCCAGCAGCTTGAACAGGGACTATGGCTACACCTTC. The rearrangement joins TRBV5-6 to TRBJ1-2; a weak D match, TRBD1 (6 bases). Germline CDR1 and CDR2: SGHDT and YYEEEE. The CDR3 contains 13 residues. V lost 1 base and J 3 bases, leaving 7 bases between the germline ends.

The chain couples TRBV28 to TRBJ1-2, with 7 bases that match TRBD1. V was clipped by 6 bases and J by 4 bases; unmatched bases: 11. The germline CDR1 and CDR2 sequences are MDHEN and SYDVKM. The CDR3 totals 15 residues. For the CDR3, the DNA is TGTGCCAGCAGGTCCACCGGGACAGCCGTCTATGGCTACACCTTC. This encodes CASRSTGTAVYGYTF.

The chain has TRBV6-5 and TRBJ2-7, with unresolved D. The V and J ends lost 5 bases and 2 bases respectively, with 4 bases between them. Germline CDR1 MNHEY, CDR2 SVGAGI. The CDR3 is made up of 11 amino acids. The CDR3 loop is CASSTAYEQYF. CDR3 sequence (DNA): TGTGCCAGCAGTACAGCCTACGAGCAGTACTTC.

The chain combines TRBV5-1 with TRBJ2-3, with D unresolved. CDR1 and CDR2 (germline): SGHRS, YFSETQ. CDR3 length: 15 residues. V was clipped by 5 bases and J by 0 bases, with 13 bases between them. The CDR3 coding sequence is TGCGCCAGCAGGTTGACTCCCTCTAGCACAGATACGCAGTATTTT. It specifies CASRLTPSSTDTQYF.

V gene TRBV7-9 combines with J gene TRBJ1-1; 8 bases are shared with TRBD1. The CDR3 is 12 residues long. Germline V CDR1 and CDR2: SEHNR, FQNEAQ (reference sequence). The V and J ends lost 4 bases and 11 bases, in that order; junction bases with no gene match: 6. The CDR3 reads CASSYQGAGAFF. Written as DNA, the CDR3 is TGTGCCAGCAGCTACCAGGGGGCTGGCGCTTTCTTT.

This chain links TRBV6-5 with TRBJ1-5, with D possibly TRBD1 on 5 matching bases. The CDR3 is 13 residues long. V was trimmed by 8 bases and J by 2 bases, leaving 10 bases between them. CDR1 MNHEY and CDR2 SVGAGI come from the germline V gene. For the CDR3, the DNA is TGTGCCAGCGCCAGGGAGGGCAATCAGCCCCAGCATTTT. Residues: CASAREGNQPQHF.

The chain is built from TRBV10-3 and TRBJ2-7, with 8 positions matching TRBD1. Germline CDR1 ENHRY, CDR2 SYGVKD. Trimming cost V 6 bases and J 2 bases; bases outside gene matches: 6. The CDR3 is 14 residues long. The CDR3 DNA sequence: TGTGCCATCAGACAGGACAGGGAGGCCTACGAGCAGTACTTC. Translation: CAIRQDREAYEQYF.

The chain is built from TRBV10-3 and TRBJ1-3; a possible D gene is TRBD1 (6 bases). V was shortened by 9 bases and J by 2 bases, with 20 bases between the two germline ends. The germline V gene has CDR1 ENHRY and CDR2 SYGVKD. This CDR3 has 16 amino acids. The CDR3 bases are TGTGCCATTGGGGGCCGGTTAGGGGGAACTGGAAACACCATATATTTT. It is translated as CAIGGRLGGTGNTIYF.

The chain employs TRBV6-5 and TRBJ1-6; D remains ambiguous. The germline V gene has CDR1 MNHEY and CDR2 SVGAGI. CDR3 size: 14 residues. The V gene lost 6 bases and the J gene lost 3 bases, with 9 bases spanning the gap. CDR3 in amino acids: CASSVQSYNSPLHF. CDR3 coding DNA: TGTGCCAGCAGCGTACAGAGCTATAATTCACCCCTCCACTTT.

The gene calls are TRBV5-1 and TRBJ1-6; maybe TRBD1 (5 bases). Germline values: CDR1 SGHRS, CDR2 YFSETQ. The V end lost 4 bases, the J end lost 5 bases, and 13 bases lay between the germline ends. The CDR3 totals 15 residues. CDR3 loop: CASSLTDTDNSPLHF. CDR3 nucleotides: TGCGCCAGCAGCCTGACGGACACCGATAATTCACCCCTCCACTTT.

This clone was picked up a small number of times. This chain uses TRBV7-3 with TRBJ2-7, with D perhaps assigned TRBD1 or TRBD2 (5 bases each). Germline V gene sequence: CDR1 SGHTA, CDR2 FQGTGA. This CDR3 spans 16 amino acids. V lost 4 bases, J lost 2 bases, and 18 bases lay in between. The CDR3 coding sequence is TGTGCCAGCAGCTCTCAAGCCGGGGCAGGGACCTACGAGCAGTACTTC. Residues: CASSSQAGAGTYEQYF.

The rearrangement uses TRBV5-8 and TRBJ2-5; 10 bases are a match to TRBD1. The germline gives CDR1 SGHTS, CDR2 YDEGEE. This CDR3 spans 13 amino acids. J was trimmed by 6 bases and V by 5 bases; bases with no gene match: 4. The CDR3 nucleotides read TGTGCCAGCAGTTGGGACAGGGGAAAGACCCAGTACTTC. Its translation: CASSWDRGKTQYF.

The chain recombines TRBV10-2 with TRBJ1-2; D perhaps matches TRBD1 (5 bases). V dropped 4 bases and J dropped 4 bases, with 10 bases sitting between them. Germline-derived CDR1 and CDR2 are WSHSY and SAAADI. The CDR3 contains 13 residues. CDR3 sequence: CASSVGGLYGYTF. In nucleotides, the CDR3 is TGCGCCAGCAGTGTGGGGGGTCTCTATGGCTACACCTTC.

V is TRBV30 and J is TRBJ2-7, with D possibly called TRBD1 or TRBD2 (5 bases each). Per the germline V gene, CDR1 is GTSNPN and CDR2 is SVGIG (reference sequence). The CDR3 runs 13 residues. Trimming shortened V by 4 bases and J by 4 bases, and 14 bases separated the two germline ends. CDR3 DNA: TGTGCCTGGAATGAGGGACCAGGGTACGAGCAGTACTTC. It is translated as CAWNEGPGYEQYF.

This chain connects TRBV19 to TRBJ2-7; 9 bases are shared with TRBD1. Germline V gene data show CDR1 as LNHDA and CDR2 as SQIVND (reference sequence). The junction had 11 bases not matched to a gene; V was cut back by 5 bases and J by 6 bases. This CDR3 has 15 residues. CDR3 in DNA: TGTGCCAGTAGTCCGGGGACAGGGACTACGCGCGAGCAGTACTTC. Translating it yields CASSPGTGTTREQYF. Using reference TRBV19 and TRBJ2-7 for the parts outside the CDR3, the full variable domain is DGGITQSPKYLFRKEGQNVTLSCEQNLNHDAMYWYRQDPGQGLRLIYYSQIVNDFQKGDIAEGYSVSREKKESFPLTVTSAQKNPTAFYLCASSPGTGTTREQYFGPGTRLTVT.

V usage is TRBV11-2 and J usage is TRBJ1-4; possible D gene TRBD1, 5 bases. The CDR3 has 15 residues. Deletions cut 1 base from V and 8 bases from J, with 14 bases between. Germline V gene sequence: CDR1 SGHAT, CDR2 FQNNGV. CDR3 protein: CASSLAREGKEKLFF. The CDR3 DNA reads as TGTGCCAGCAGCTTAGCCAGGGAAGGAAAGGAAAAACTGTTTTTT.

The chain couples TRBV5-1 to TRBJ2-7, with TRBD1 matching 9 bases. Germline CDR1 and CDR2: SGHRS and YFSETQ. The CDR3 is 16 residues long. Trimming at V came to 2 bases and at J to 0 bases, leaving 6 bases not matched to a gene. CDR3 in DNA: TGCGCCAGCAGCTTCGGGACAGGGCCACCCTCCTACGAGCAGTACTTC. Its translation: CASSFGTGPPSYEQYF.

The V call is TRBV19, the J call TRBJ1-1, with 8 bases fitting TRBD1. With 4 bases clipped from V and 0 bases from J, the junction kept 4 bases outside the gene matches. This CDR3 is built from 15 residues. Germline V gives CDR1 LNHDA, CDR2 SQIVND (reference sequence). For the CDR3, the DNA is TGTGCCAGTAGTACCCGGACAGGGATGAACACTGAAGCTTTCTTT. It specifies CASSTRTGMNTEAFF.

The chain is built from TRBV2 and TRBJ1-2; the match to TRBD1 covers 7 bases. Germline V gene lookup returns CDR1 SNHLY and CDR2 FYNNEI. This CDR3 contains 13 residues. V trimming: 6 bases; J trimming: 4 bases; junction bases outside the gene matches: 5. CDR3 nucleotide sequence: TGTGCCAGCAGCGACAGGGTTTTCTATGGCTACACCTTC. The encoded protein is CASSDRVFYGYTF.

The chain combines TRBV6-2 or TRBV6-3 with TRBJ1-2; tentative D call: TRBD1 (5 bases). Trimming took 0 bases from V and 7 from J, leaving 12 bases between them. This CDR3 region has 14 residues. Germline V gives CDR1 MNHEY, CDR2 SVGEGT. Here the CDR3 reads CASSYSGDTGGYTF. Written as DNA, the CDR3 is TGTGCCAGCAGTTACTCGGGGGATACAGGTGGCTACACCTTC.